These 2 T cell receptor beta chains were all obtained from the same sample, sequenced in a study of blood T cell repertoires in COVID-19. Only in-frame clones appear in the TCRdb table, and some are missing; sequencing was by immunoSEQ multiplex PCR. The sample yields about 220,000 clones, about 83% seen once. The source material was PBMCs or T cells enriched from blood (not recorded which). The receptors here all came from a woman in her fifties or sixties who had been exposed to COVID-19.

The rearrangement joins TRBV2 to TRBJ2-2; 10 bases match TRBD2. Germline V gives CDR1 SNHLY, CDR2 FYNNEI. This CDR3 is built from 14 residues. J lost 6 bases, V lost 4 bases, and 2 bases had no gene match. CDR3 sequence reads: CASSVLAGPGELFF. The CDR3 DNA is TGTGCCAGCAGTGTACTAGCGGGGCCCGGGGAGCTGTTTTTT.

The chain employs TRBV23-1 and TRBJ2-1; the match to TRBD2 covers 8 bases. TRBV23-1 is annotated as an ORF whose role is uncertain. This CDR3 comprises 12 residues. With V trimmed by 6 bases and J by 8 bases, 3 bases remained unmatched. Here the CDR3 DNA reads TGCGCCAGCAGGGGGCGGGGGGATGAGCAGTTCTTC. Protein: CASRGRGDEQFF.